The clone carrying this TCR beta chain appeared a few times. This sample was included in a study of T cells after yellow fever vaccination. This CDR3 spans 16 amino acids. With 2 bases clipped from V and 6 bases from J, the junction kept 9 bases outside the gene matches. MiXCR, run by TCRdb on the 5' RACE reads, gives a single entry per CDR3 protein. The table has around 300,000 distinct CDR3 sequences, approximately 4.5% seen once. The sequence came from a man aged 18 to 35 who received the YFV17D yellow fever vaccine. The gene calls are TRBV12-3 or TRBV12-4 and TRBJ2-1, with 8 bases identical to TRBD2. Sequencing was performed on PBMCs, taken 15 days after the yellow fever booster vaccination. The CDR3 sequence: CASSLISAGGLNEQFF. As DNA, the CDR3 is TGTGCCAGCAGTTTAATCTCCGCGGGGGGTCTCAATGAGCAGTTCTTC.